The source of this T cell receptor (beta chain) is a study of CD8 T cells in ankylosing spondylitis. The sample holds a few counts of this clonotype. Its antigen is currently unknown. Study outcomes and limitations: Among TCR beta sequences, a motif of eight highly homologous variants appeared characteristic of ankylosing spondylitis blood. Enrichment of disease-linked clones was reportedly significant in matched ankylosing spondylitis synovial fluid. Disease-associated clonotypes exhibited CD8+ identity and were relatively infrequent in peripheral blood.

Germline V gives CDR1 KGHDR, CDR2 SFDVKD. V trimming: 0 bases; J trimming: 6 bases; junction bases outside the gene matches: 4. The CDR3 length is 16 residues. It was by quantitative 5'-RACE with molecular barcodes that TCR beta libraries were made. TCRdb passed the 5' RACE reads through MiXCR, listing each CDR3 protein once. Of roughly 280,000 distinct CDR3 sequences in the sample, over 15% were seen once. The specimen was blood, either unsorted or a sorted T cell fraction (not recorded which). The receptor was derived from a male donor with ankylosing spondylitis or in good health (not recorded which). The V and J genes are TRBV24-1 and TRBJ2-1; 10 nucleotides match TRBD2. The CDR3 region has the DNA TGTGCCACCAGTGATTTGCAGCGGGGGGGCTCCAATGAGCAGTTCTTC. It is translated as CATSDLQRGGSNEQFF.